One sample yielded the 8 T cell receptor beta chains listed below, sequenced in a study of cytomegalovirus exposure and HLA in healthy donors. The PCR was carried out with 60 Vbeta primers and 13 Jbeta primers. Sequenced by immunoSEQ multiplex PCR; TCRdb stores in-frame clones only, minus some. The table has about 160,000 clones, 65% to 80% seen once; the top ten hold approximately 2%. The source material was PBMCs. The receptors come from a female donor in good health and CMV-seronegative.

The rearrangement uses TRBV5-1 and TRBJ2-3; no clear D gene. Germline V lookup: CDR1 SGHRS, CDR2 YFSETQ. Trimming shortened V by 0 bases and J by 2 bases, and 4 bases separated the two germline ends. CDR3 length: 13 residues. The CDR3 DNA sequence: TGCGCCAGCAGCTTGGACTCCACAGATACGCAGTATTTT. Translated, it gives CASSLDSTDTQYF.

The rearrangement links TRBV10-1 to TRBJ2-3; D might be TRBD2 (6 bases). The V end lost 0 bases, the J end lost 2 bases, and 12 bases lay between the germline ends. Germline values: CDR1 WNHNN, CDR2 SYGVQD (reference sequence). This CDR3 is 16 amino acids long. This chain's CDR3 is CASSESTSGSTDTQYF. The CDR3 region has the DNA TGCGCCAGCAGTGAGTCGACCAGCGGGTCCACAGATACGCAGTATTTT.

This chain connects TRBV6-5 to TRBJ1-3; TRBD1 might be the D (6 bases). This CDR3 is built from 15 residues. The germline CDR1 and CDR2 sequences are MNHEY and SVGAGI. V shed 0 bases and J shed 4 bases, with 10 bases lying between them. The CDR3: CASSYSPGAGNTIYF. Here the CDR3 DNA reads TGTGCCAGCAGTTACTCGCCAGGGGCCGGAAACACCATATATTTT.

This clone was counted at least ten times. The DNA of the CDR3 is TGCGCCAGCAGCTTCTCTCCCTACAATGAGCAGTTCTTC. Its translation is CASSFSPYNEQFF. The chain couples TRBV5-1 to TRBJ2-1, with D hard to call. In germline, CDR1 is SGHRS, CDR2 YFSETQ. The CDR3 is made up of 13 amino acids. V was clipped by 2 bases and J by 2 bases, with 5 bases between them. Based on the CDR3 plus reference TRBV5-1 and TRBJ2-1, the full variable domain is KAGVTQTPRYLIKTRGQQVTLSCSPISGHRSVSWYQQTPGQGLQFLFEYFSETQRNKGNFPGRFSGRQFSNSRSEMNVSTLELGDSALYLCASSFSPYNEQFFGPGTRLTVL.

The chain carries TRBV4-1 and TRBJ2-1; D possibly corresponds to TRBD1 (6 bases). V was pared by 1 base and J by 4 bases, with 8 bases between. The V gene's germline CDR1 is MGHRA and CDR2 YSYEKL. The CDR3 loop spans 14 amino acids. The CDR3 sequence is CASSQGQDYNEQFF. The CDR3 DNA follows: TGCGCCAGCAGCCAAGGACAGGATTACAATGAGCAGTTCTTC.

Worth noting for this clone: Different DNA sequences within this sample yield the same CDR3. CDR3 loop: CSVESGDGYTF. The CDR3 DNA is TGCAGCGTTGAATCAGGGGATGGCTACACCTTC. V is TRBV29-1 and J is TRBJ1-2; D is possibly TRBD1 (6 bases). Deletions cut 2 bases from V and 6 bases from J, with 7 bases between. The CDR3 has 11 residues. Germline V gene sequence: CDR1 SQVTM, CDR2 ANQGSEA.

V gene TRBV25-1 combines with J gene TRBJ1-4, with 7 bases identical to TRBD1. V was pared by 7 bases and J by 5 bases, with 4 bases of the junction left unmatched. Germline V gene data show CDR1 as MGHDK and CDR2 as SYGVNS. The CDR3 covers 13 residues. The CDR3 DNA reads TGTGCCAGCACCCAAGGGGGCAATGAAAAACTGTTTTTT. It encodes CASTQGGNEKLFF.

This clone was picked up a small number of times. This chain connects TRBV5-4 to TRBJ2-7; 8 bases are a match to TRBD1. The CDR3 is 15 amino acids. The V segment lost 0 bases and the J segment 4 bases; nucleotides outside the gene matches: 6. Germline CDR1 reads SGHNT; CDR2 reads YYREEE (reference sequence). This CDR3 reads CASSLAYGQGYEQYF. The CDR3 DNA reads TGTGCCAGCAGCTTGGCCTACGGACAGGGATACGAGCAGTACTTC.